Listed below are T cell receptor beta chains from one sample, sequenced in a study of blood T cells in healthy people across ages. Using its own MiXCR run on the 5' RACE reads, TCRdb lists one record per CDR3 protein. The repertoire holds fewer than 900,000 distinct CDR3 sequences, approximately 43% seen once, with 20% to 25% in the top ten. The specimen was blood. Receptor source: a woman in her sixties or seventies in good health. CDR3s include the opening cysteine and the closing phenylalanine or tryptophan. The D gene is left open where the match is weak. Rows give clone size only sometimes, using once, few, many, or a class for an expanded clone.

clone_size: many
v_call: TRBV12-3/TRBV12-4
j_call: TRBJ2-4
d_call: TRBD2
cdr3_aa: CASSLGLAGDKYF
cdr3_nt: TGTGCCAGCAGTTTGGGACTAGCGGGGGATAAGTACTTC

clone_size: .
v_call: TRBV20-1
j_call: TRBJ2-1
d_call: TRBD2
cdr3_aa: CSAAKPLAGFSYNEQFF
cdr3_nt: TGCAGTGCAGCAAAACCGCTAGCGGGATTCTCCTACAATGAGCAGTTCTTC

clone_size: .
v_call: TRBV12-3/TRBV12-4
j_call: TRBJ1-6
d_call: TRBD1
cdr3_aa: CASSSRQGTYYNSPLHF
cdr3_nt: TGTGCCAGTAGTTCCAGACAGGGGACGTACTATAATTCACCCCTCCACTTT

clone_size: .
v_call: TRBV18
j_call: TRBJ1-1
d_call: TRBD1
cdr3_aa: CASSPDRVHGEAFF
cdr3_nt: TGTGCCAGCTCACCCGACAGGGTCCACGGGGAAGCTTTCTTT

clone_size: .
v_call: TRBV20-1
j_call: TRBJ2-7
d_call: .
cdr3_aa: CSARGVGESSSYEQYF
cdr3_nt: TGCAGTGCTAGAGGGGTAGGCGAATCGAGCTCCTACGAGCAGTACTTC

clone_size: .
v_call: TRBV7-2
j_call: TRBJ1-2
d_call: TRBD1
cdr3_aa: CASSLAQGDGYTF
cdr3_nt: TGTGCCAGCAGCTTAGCGCAGGGGGATGGCTACACCTTC

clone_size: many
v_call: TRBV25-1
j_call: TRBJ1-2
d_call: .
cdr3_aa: CASSEYNEQNYGYTF
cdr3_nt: TGTGCCAGCAGTGAATATAACGAACAGAACTATGGCTACACCTTC

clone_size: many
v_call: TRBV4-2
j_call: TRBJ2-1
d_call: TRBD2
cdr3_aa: CASSQGLGTTNGEQFF
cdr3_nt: TGTGCCAGCAGCCAAGGTTTAGGGACTACCAACGGTGAGCAGTTCTTC

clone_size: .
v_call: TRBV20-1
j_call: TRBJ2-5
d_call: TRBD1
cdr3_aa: CSANRGFGETQYF
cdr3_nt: TGCAGTGCAAACAGGGGTTTCGGGGAGACCCAGTACTTC

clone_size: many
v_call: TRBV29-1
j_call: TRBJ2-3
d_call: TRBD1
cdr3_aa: CSVETGGEDTQYF
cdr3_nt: TGCAGCGTTGAGACAGGGGGCGAAGATACGCAGTATTTT

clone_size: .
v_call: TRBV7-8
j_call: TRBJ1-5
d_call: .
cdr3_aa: CASSPTTDQPQHF
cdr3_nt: TGTGCCAGCAGCCCCACGACGGATCAGCCCCAGCATTTT

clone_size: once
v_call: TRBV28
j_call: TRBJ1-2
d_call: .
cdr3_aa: CASRPEGRLYGYTF
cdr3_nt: TGTGCCAGCAGGCCCGAGGGCAGGCTCTATGGCTACACCTTC

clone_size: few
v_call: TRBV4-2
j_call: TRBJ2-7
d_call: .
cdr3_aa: CASSQEGGRSSYEQYF
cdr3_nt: TGTGCCAGCAGCCAAGAAGGCGGTCGCAGCTCCTACGAGCAGTACTTC

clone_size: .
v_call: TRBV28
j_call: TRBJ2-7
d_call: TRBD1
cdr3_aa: CASFSPGQSRRGDSYEQYF
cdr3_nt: TGTGCCAGCTTTTCCCCGGGACAGTCTCGCAGAGGCGACTCCTACGAGCAGTACTTC

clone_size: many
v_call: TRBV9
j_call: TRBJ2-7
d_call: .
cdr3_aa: CASSVMVRYEQYF
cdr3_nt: TGTGCCAGCAGCGTAATGGTCCGCTACGAGCAGTACTTC

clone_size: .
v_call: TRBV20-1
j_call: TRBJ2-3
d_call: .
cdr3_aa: CSARAVLPKDTQYF
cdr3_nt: TGCAGTGCTCGGGCGGTGCTCCCGAAAGATACGCAGTATTTT

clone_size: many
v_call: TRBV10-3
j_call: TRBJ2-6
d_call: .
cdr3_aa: CAISESGVSGANVLTF
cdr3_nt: TGTGCCATCAGTGAGTCGGGGGTCTCTGGGGCCAACGTCCTGACTTTC

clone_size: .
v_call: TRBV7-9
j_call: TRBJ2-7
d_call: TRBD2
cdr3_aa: CASSPRGGDKAYEQYF
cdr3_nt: TGTGCCAGCAGCCCGCGCGGGGGGGACAAAGCCTACGAGCAGTACTTC

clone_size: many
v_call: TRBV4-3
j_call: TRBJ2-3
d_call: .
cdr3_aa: CASSQDSGVGTDTQYF
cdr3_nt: TGCGCCAGCAGCCAAGATTCAGGGGTGGGCACAGATACGCAGTATTTT

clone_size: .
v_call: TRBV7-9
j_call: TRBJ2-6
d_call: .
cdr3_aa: CASSPTLWSGANVLTF
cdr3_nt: TGTGCCAGCAGCCCGACCCTCTGGTCTGGGGCCAACGTCCTGACTTTC

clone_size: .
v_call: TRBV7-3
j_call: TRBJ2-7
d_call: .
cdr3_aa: CASSAWTGYEQYF
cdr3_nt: TGTGCCAGCAGCGCGTGGACTGGCTACGAGCAGTACTTC

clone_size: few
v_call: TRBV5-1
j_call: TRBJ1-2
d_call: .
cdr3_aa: CASSFPDGSYTF
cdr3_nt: TGCGCCAGCAGTTTCCCGGATGGGAGCTACACCTTC

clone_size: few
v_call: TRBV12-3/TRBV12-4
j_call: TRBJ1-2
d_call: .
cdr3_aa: CASRPSPSGVYGYTF
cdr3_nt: TGTGCCAGCAGACCATCTCCTTCGGGTGTCTATGGCTACACCTTC

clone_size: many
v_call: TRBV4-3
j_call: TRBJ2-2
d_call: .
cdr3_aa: CASSQDNTGELFF
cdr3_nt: TGCGCCAGCAGCCAAGATAACACCGGGGAGCTGTTTTTT

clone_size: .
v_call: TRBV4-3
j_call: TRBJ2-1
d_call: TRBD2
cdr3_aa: CASSGAGDSNKQFF
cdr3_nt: TGCGCCAGCAGCGGAGCGGGAGATTCGAATAAGCAGTTCTTC

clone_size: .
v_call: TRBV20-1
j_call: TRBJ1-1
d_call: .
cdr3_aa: CSARSQGNTEAFF
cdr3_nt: TGCAGTGCTCGAAGCCAGGGAAACACTGAAGCTTTCTTT

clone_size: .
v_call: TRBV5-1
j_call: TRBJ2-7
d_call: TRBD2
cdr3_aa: CASSFQTSERTAPYEQYF
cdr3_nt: TGCGCCAGCAGCTTTCAGACTAGCGAGAGAACAGCCCCCTACGAGCAGTACTTC